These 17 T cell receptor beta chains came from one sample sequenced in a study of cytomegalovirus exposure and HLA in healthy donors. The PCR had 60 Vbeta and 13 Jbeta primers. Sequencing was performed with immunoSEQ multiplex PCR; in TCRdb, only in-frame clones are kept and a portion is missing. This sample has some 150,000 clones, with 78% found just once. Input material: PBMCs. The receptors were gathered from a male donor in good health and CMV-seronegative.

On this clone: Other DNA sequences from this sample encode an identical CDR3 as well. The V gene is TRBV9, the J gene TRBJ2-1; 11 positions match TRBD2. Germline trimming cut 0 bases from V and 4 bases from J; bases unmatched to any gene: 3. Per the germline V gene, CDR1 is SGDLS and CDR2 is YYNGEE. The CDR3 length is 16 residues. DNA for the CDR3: TGTGCCAGCAGCGTAGTAGCGGGGGGGTCATACAATGAGCAGTTCTTC. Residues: CASSVVAGGSYNEQFF. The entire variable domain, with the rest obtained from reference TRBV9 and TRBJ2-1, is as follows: DSGVTQTPKHLITATGQRVTLRCSPRSGDLSVYWYQQSLDQGLQFLIQYYNGEERAKGNILERFSAQQFPDLHSELNLSSLELGDSALYFCASSVVAGGSYNEQFFGPGTRLTVL.

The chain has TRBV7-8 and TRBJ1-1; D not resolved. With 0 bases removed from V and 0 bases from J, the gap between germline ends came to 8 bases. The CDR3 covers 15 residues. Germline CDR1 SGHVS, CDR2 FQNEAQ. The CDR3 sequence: CASSLASRMNTEAFF. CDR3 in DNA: TGTGCCAGCAGCTTAGCTTCGAGAATGAACACTGAAGCTTTCTTT.

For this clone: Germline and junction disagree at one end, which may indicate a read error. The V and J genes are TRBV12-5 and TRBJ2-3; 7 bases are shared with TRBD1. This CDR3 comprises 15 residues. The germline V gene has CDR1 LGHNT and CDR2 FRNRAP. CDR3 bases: TGTTCTAGTGGTTCCAGGACAGGTAGCACAGATACGCAGTATTTT. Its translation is CSSGSRTGSTDTQYF. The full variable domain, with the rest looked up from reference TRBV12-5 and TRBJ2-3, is DARVTQTPRHKVTEMGQEVTMRCQPILGHNTVFWYRQTMMQGLELLAYFRNRAPLDDSGMPKDRFSAEMPDATLATLKIQPSEPRDSAVYFCSSGSRTGSTDTQYFGPGTRLTVL.

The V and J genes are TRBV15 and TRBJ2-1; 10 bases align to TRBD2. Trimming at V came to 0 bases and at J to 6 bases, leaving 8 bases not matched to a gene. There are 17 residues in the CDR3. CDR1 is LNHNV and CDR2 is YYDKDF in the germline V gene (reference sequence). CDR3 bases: TGTGCCACCAGCAGAGATAAAGGTAGCGGGGGGTCCAATGAGCAGTTCTTC. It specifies CATSRDKGSGGSNEQFF. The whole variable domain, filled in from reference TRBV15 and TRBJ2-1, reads DAMVIQNPRYQVTQFGKPVTLSCSQTLNHNVMYWYQQKSSQAPKLLFHYYDKDFNNEADTPDNFQSRRPNTSFCFLDIRSPGLGDTAMYLCATSRDKGSGGSNEQFFGPGTRLTVL.

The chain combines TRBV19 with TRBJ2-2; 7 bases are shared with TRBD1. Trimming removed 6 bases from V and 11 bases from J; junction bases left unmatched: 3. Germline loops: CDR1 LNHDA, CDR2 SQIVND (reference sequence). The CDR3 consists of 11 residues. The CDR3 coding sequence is TGTGCCAGTAGGGACAGGAACGAGCTGTTTTTT. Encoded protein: CASRDRNELFF.

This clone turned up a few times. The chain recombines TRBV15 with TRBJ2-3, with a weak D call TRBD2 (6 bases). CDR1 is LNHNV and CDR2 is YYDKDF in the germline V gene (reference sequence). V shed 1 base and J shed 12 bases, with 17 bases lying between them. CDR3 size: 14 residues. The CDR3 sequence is CATSRGPAEGLQYF. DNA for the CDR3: TGTGCCACCAGCAGAGGTCCGGCCGAGGGACTCCAGTATTTT.

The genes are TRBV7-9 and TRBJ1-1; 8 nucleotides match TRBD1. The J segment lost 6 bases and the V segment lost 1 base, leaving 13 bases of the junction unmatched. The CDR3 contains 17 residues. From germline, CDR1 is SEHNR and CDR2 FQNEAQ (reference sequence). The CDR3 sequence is CASSLEGRGLLVAEAFF. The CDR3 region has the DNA TGTGCCAGCAGCTTAGAGGGCAGGGGGCTCCTCGTGGCTGAAGCTTTCTTT.

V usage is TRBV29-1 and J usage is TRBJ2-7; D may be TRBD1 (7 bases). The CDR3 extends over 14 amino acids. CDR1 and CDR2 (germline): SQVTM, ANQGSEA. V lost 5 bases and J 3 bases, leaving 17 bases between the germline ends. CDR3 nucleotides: TGCAGCGTTAAAAGACAGGGAGGTGACTACGAGCAGTACTTC. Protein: CSVKRQGGDYEQYF.

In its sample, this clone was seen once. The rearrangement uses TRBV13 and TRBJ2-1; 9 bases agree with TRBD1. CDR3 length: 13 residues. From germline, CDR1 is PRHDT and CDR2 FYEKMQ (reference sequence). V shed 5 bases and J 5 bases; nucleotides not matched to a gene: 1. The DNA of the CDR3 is TGTGCCAGCAGCAGGACAGGGGACAATGAGCAGTTCTTC. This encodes CASSRTGDNEQFF.

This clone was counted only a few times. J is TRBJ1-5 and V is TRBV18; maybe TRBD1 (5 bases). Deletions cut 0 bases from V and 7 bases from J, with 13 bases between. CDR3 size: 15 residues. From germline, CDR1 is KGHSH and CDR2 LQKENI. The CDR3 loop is CASSPPGGGEQPQHF. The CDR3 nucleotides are TGTGCCAGCTCACCACCGGGGGGGGGAGAGCAGCCCCAGCATTTT. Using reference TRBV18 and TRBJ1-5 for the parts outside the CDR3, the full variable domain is NAGVMQNPRHLVRRRGQEARLRCSPMKGHSHVYWYRQLPEEGLKFMVYLQKENIIDESGMPKERFSAEFPKEGPSILRIQQVVRGDSAAYFCASSPPGGGEQPQHFGDGTRLSIL.

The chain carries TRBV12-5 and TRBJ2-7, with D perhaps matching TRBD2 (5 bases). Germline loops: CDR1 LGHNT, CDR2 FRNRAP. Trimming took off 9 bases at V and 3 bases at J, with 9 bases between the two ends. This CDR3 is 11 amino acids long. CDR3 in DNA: TGTGCTAGCGGGGTGTACTACGAGCAGTACTTC. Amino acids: CASGVYYEQYF.

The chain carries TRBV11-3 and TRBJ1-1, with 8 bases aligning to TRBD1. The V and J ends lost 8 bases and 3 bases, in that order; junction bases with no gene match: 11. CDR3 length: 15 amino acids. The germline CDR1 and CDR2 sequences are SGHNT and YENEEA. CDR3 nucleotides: TGTGCCAGCGCGCCCAGGGACAGGAGTGACACTGAAGCTTTCTTT. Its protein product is CASAPRDRSDTEAFF.

The CDR3 sequence: CASSFLQGYYNEQFF. The CDR3 DNA follows: TGTGCCAGCAGCTTTTTACAGGGATACTACAATGAGCAGTTCTTC. V usage is TRBV5-6 and J usage is TRBJ2-1; D is possibly TRBD1 (6 bases). There are 15 residues in the CDR3. Deletions cut 2 bases from V and 3 bases from J, with 12 bases between. CDR1 is SGHDT, CDR2 YYEEEE, per germline.

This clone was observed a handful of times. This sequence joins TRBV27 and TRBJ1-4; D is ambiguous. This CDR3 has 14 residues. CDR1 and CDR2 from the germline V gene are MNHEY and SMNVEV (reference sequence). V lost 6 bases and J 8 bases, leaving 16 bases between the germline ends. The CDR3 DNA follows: TGTGCCAGCAGGGCTCCGGCGGGCAGCGAAAAACTGTTTTTT. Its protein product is CASRAPAGSEKLFF.

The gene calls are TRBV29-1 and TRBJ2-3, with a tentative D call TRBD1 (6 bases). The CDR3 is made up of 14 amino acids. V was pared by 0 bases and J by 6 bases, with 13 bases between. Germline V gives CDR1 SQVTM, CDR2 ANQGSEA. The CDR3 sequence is CSVEEGGSWDTQYF. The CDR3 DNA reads TGCAGCGTTGAAGAAGGGGGTTCTTGGGATACGCAGTATTTT.

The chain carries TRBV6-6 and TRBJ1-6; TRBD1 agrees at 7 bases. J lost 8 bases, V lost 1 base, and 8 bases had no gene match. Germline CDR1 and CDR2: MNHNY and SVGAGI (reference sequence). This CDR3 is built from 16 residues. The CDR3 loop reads CASSYFTGVGDSPLHF. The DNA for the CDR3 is TGTGCCAGCAGTTACTTCACAGGGGTAGGGGATTCACCCCTCCACTTT.

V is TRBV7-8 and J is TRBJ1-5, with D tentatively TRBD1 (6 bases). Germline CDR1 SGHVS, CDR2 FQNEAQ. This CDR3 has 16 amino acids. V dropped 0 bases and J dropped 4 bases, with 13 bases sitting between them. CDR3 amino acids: CASSLAGTQMNQPQHF. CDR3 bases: TGTGCCAGCAGCTTAGCCGGGACACAGATGAATCAGCCCCAGCATTTT. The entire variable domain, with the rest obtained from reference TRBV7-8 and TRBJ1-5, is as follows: GAGVSQSPRYKVAKRGQDVALRCDPISGHVSLFWYQQALGQGPEFLTYFQNEAQLDKSGLPSDRFFAERPEGSVSTLKIQRTQQEDSAVYLCASSLAGTQMNQPQHFGDGTRLSIL.